This TCR beta chain was found in a study of cytomegalovirus exposure and HLA in healthy donors. The PCR was carried out with 60 Vbeta primers and 13 Jbeta primers. Sequencing used immunoSEQ multiplex PCR; TCRdb keeps in-frame clones, though not all of them. This sample's table reports approximately 70,000 clones. V lost 2 bases to trimming and J lost 3 bases, with 11 bases between them. The CDR3 is made up of 13 amino acids. Germline values: CDR1 SQVTM, CDR2 ANQGSEA. The clonotype comes from a female donor in good health and CMV-seropositive. Sequences were obtained from PBMCs. The V gene is TRBV29-1, the J gene TRBJ2-7; no reliable D call. DNA of the CDR3: TGCAGCGTTGAAATGCGTCCAAACTACGAGCAGTACTTC. As protein: CSVEMRPNYEQYF.